The following is a T cell receptor beta chain sequence with its context. Its antigen is unknown. V was pared by 6 bases and J by 8 bases, with 10 bases of the junction left unmatched. Per germline, CDR1 LNHDA and CDR2 SQIVND (reference sequence). This CDR3 is built from 15 residues. This record belongs to a study of cytomegalovirus exposure and HLA in healthy donors. Study summary: The early release's HLA-typed donors yielded 65 million to 85 million unique TCRs. General observations from the study: The authors confirmed in vitro that a few CMV-associated chains were specific for CMV antigens. About 87% or about 30% of the time was how often most TCR beta V segments were productive, according to an earlier analysis.

The PCR ran on 60 Vbeta and 13 Jbeta primers. The assay was immunoSEQ multiplex PCR, and TCRdb's table has in-frame clones only and misses some. The sample contains over 110,000 clones, about four fifths of which appear only once. The clonotype was recovered from a man aged 35 to 55 in good health and CMV-seronegative. This chain links TRBV19 with TRBJ1-1; 12 nucleotides align to TRBD1. Sequencing was carried out using PBMCs. For the CDR3, the DNA is TGTGCCAGTAGCAAGACGCCGGGACAGGGGGCCGAAGCTTTCTTT. Encoded protein: CASSKTPGQGAEAFF.